The entry that follows covers one T cell receptor beta chain sequence. The data originate from a study of blood T cell repertoires in COVID-19. Study details: Samples came from the United States, Italy and Spain, spanning acute and convalescent COVID-19. Sources were T cells, B-cell-depleted T cells, or PBMCs; the material itself was cDNA or gDNA.

Source study methods: How many nucleated cells were present was estimated from reference gene primer amplification. Using immunoSEQ multiplex PCR, the repertoire was profiled, and TCRdb retains in-frame clones only, with some absent. Clone size and V and J calls were adopted from that table, with D and trimming inferred from the DNA. The table has roughly 100,000 clones, 70% to 90% seen once. Trimming at V came to 1 base and at J to 6 bases, leaving 8 bases not matched to a gene. The CDR3 is 16 amino acids. Looked up from germline, CDR1 is SGHAT and CDR2 is FQNNGV. The V gene is TRBV11-2, the J gene TRBJ2-2; 7 nucleotides match TRBD2. Sequencing input: peripheral blood. This clonotype originated in a human donor in a cohort sampled during active COVID-19. CDR3 coding DNA: TGTGCCAGCAGCTTAGCTTCTGGCGGGAGATCCGGGGAGCTGTTTTTT. Translation gives CASSLASGGRSGELFF. Together with reference TRBV11-2 and TRBJ2-2, the CDR3 gives the full variable domain: EAGVAQSPRYKIIEKRQSVAFWCNPISGHATLYWYQQILGQGPKLLIQFQNNGVVDDSQLPKDRFSAERLKGVDSTLKIQPAKLEDSAVYLCASSLASGGRSGELFFGEGSRLTVL.